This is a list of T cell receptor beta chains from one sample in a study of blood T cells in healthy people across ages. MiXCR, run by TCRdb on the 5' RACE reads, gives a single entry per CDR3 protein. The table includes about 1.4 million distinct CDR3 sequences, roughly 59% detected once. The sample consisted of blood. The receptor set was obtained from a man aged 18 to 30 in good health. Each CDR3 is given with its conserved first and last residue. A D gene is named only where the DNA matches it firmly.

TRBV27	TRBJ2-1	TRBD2	CASSFPLGEGSNEQFF
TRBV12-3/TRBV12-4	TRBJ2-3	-	CASSPIHRRERTDTQYF
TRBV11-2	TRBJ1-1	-	CASSLGEVIEAFF
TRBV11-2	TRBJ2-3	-	CASSLDPPWGYTDTQYF
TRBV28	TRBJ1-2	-	CASRDYLGTYGYTF
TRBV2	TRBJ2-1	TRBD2	CASTPLAGLYNEQFF
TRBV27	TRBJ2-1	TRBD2	CASSLLTSGTDEQFF
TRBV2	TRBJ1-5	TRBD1	CASSPRQGRGNQPQHF
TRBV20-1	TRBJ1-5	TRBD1	CSASTGGINQPQHF
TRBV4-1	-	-	CASSPVGTSYNEQYF
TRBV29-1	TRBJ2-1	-	CSVLVMDSDNEQFF
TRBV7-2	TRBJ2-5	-	CASSSWDSGTQYF
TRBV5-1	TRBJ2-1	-	CASSLDRINEQFF
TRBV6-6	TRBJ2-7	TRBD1	CASSTFSGGFYEQYF
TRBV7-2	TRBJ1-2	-	CASSTLGRLSNYGYTF
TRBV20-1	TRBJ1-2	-	CSARAGGAYGYTF
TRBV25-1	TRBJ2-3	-	CASSETRPTTDTQYF
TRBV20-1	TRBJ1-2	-	CSARQGIGYGYTF
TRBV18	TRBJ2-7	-	CASSPTSQREREQYF
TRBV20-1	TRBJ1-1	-	CSARDPLGGNTEAFF